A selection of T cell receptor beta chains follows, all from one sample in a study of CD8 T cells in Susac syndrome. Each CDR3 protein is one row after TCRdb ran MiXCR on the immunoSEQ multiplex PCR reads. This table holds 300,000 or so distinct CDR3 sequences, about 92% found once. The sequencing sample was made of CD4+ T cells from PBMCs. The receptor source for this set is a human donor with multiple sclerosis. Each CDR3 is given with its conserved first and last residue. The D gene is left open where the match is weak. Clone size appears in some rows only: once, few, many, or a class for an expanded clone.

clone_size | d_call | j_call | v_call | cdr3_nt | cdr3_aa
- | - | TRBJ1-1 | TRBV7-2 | TGTGCCAGCAGCAACGCTGGAGGGGCAGGACGGAGGGCTTTCTTT | CASSNAGGAGRRAFF
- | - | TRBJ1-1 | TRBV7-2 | TGTGCCAGCAGCTGGACAGCGGAGAACACTGAAGCTTTCTTT | CASSWTAENTEAFF
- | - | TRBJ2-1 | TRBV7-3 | TGTGCCAGCAGCTTACCCCTAGCGTCGGGGAATGAGCAGTTCTTC | CASSLPLASGNEQFF
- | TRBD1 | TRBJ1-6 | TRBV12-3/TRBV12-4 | TGTGCCAGCAGTCTACCCGGGACAGGCAAAAGGGGGTCCCTCCACTTT | CASSLPGTGKRGSLHF
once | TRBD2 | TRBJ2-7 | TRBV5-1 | TGCGCCAGCAGCTCCTTAGCGGGGGCCTACGAGCAGTACTTC | CASSSLAGAYEQYF
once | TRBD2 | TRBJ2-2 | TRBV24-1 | TGTGCCACCAGTGACATACTAGCGGGGACTTCGAACACCGGGGAGCTGTTTTTT | CATSDILAGTSNTGELFF
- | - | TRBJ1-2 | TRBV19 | TGTGCCAGTAGTATAGTGGTCTTGGGTAACTATGGCTACACCTTC | CASSIVVLGNYGYTF
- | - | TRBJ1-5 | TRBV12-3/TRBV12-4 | TGTGCCAGCAGTTTAGAAGGGTTCCAGCCCCAGCATTTT | CASSLEGFQPQHF
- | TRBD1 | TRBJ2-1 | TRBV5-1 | TGCGCCAGCAGCTTCAGGACAGGGGGCCAAAATGAGCAGTTCTTC | CASSFRTGGQNEQFF
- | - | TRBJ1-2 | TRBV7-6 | TGTGCCAGCAGCTCCCAGGAGGGGTATGGCTACACCTTC | CASSSQEGYGYTF
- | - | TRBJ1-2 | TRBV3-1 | TGTGCCAGCAGCCAAACGAGCACCTATAACTATGGCTACACCTTC | CASSQTSTYNYGYTF
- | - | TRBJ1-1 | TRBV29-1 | TGCAGCGCCGACCGGGGAGGGGCCGGCACTGAAGCTTTCTTT | CSADRGGAGTEAFF
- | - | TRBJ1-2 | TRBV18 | TGTGCCAGCTCCCCCCCTGAGGTCGGCTATGGCTACACCTTC | CASSPPEVGYGYTF
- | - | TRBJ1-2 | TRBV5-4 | TGTGCCAGCAGCTTGCGGGCGGGCGGCTATGGCTACACCTTC | CASSLRAGGYGYTF
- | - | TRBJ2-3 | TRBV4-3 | TGCGCCAGCAGCCAAGAGTTCACGGGAGACCCAGATACGCAGTATTTT | CASSQEFTGDPDTQYF
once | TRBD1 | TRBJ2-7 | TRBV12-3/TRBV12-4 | TGTGCCAGCAGTGCAAACTCGGACAGGCACGAGCAGTACTTC | CASSANSDRHEQYF
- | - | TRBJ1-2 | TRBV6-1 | TGTGCCAGCAGTGAAGGGCCCTCGCGGGGCTACACCTTC | CASSEGPSRGYTF
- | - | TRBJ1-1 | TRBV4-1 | TGCGCCCCGGCCAACAGGGAGAGGGGCACTGAAGCTTTCTTT | CAPANRERGTEAFF
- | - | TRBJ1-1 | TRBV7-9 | TGTGCCAGCGCCCCCACTGAAGCTTTCTTT | CASAPTEAFF
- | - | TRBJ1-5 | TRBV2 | TGTGCCAGCAGGGCCGGGACCGGGGGCTATAGCAATCAGCCCCAGCATTTT | CASRAGTGGYSNQPQHF
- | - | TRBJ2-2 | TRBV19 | TGTGCCAGTAGTCCCCAGAGGAACACCGGGGAGCTGTTTTTT | CASSPQRNTGELFF
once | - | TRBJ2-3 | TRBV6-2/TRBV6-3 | TGTGCCAGCAGCCAGGACCACACAGATACGCAGTATTTT | CASSQDHTDTQYF
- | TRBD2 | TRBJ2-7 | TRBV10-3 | TGTGCCATCAGTGAGTCGGCTAGCGGGGCCTACGAGCAGTACTTC | CAISESASGAYEQYF
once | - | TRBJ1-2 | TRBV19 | TGTGCCAGTAGTATCACTATCGCAGGGGAGGATGGCTACACCTTC | CASSITIAGEDGYTF
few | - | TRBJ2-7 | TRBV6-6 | TGTGCCAGCAGCTTCAACCCCTACGAGCAGTACTTC | CASSFNPYEQYF
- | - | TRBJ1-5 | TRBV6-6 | TGTGCCAGCAGTTACGGCGGCAACAATCAGCCCCAGCATTTT | CASSYGGNNQPQHF
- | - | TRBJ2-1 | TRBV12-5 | TGTGCTAGTGGTTTGGTACTGGCAGGGCGCGGCAATGAGCAGTTCTTC | CASGLVLAGRGNEQFF
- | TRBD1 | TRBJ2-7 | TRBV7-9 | TGTGCCAGCAGTTCTACAGGGGGCTACGAGCAGTACTTC | CASSSTGGYEQYF